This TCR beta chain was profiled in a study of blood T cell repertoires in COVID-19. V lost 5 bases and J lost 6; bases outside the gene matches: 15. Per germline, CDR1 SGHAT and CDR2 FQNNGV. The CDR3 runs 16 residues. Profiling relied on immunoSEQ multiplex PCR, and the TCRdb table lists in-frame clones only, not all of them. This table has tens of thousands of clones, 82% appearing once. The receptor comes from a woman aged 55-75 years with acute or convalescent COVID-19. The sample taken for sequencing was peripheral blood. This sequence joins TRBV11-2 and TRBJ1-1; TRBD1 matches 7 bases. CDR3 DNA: TGTGCCAGCAGCCAAACGTCCGGGACAGTAAGCGCTGAAGCTTTCTTT. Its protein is CASSQTSGTVSAEAFF.